These T cell receptor beta chains were read from a single sample in a study of early T cells in non-severe SARS-CoV-2 infection. MiXCR was run by TCRdb on the 5' RACE reads, yielding one entry per CDR3 protein. The sample lists more than 30,000 distinct CDR3 sequences, roughly 7.1% occurring once. The sequences come from whole blood, collected at baseline. The source of these receptors is an adult who was a healthcare worker with PCR-confirmed SARS-CoV-2 infection or an uninfected control (not recorded which). Each CDR3 is given with its conserved first and last residue. The D gene is left open where the match is weak. Only some rows state a clone size, as once, few, many or a class for expanded clones.

j_call v_call clone_size d_call cdr3_nt cdr3_aa
TRBJ1-5 TRBV7-2 many NA TGTGCCAGCAGCCGGGAGGGGGAACAGCCCCAGCATTTT CASSREGEQPQHF
TRBJ2-2 TRBV12-3/TRBV12-4 many NA TGTGCCAGCAGGGTACAAGGGGACACCGGGGAGCTGTTTTTT CASRVQGDTGELFF
TRBJ2-3 TRBV7-2 many TRBD2 TGTGCCAGCAGCTTGCGGGAGGTGTCAGATACGCAGTATTTT CASSLREVSDTQYF
TRBJ2-1 TRBV7-8 NA NA TGTGCCAGCAGGAGCCGACCCGGAGGGAAAACAGGGCCTACCTACAATGAGCAGTTCTTC CASRSRPGGKTGPTYNEQFF
TRBJ2-1 TRBV9 NA TRBD2 TGTGCCAGCAGCGCGAACCCGGGACTAGCGGGAGTGGGTGAGCAGTTCTTC CASSANPGLAGVGEQFF
TRBJ1-1 TRBV6-2/TRBV6-3 few NA TGTGCCAGCAGTTACTTACGGAACACTGAAGCTTTCTTT CASSYLRNTEAFF
TRBJ2-7 TRBV15 many NA TGTGCCACCAGCAGAGATTCACGGGGATACGAGCAGTACTTC CATSRDSRGYEQYF
TRBJ2-4 TRBV27 NA NA TGTGCCAGCAGTGGGGCAGGGACCAAAAACATTCAGTACTTC CASSGAGTKNIQYF
TRBJ2-3 TRBV19 NA NA TGTGCCAGTAGTATAGGGGGGACCCACACAGATACGCAGTATTTT CASSIGGTHTDTQYF
TRBJ2-1 TRBV4-2 many NA TGTGCCAGCAGCCAAGATCATCGAAATCAACCTGGGGCTACTAACAATGAGCAGTTCTTC CASSQDHRNQPGATNNEQFF
TRBJ1-1 TRBV20-1 many NA TGCAGTGCCAGCAGGGGCAACATGAACACTGAAGCTTTCTTT CSASRGNMNTEAFF
TRBJ2-3 TRBV20-1 NA NA TGCAGTGGACAGAGATCCGCTAGCACAGATACGCAGTATTTT CSGQRSASTDTQYF
TRBJ1-2 TRBV15 many TRBD1 TGTGCCACCAGCAGAGCCCTTGGGACAGGGGAAGGGTATGGCTACACCTTC CATSRALGTGEGYGYTF
TRBJ2-1 TRBV29-1 many NA TGCACCTCCACGGGGGCCCCGGGAAATGAGCAGTTCTTC CTSTGAPGNEQFF
TRBJ2-7 TRBV9 few NA TGTGCCAGCAGCGTAGACAACGTCGCCTACGAGCAGTACTTC CASSVDNVAYEQYF
TRBJ2-1 TRBV20-1 many NA TGCAGTGCTAGAGTCGACCAGTTGGAGCAGTTCTTC CSARVDQLEQFF
TRBJ1-2 TRBV7-2 many TRBD1 TGTGCCAGCAGCTTAGCCCGGACAGGGGATATTAACTATGGCTACACCTTC CASSLARTGDINYGYTF
TRBJ1-1 TRBV29-1 few NA TGCAGCGTTGTGCTACAGATGAACACTGAAGCTTTCTTT CSVVLQMNTEAFF
TRBJ1-2 TRBV30 NA TRBD1 TGTGCCTGGAGTACAGGGGAATATGGCTACACCTTC CAWSTGEYGYTF
TRBJ2-1 TRBV7-2 NA NA TGTGCCAGCAGTTTAGGCCAAAACAATGAGCAGTTCTTC CASSLGQNNEQFF
TRBJ1-2 TRBV27 many TRBD1 TGTGCCAGCAGAGGGGGCGGGACAAGCTATGGCTACACCTTC CASRGGGTSYGYTF
TRBJ2-7 TRBV3-2 few NA TGTGCCAGCAGCCAAAACCAGGGGGAGCAGTACTTC CASSQNQGEQYF
TRBJ2-7 TRBV29-1 NA NA TGCAGCGTTGAAGTCCGGGCAGGGGGGTCCTACGAGCAGTACTTC CSVEVRAGGSYEQYF
TRBJ2-7 TRBV27 few TRBD1 TGTGCCAGCAGTGCCGGACAGGTCTACGAGCAGTACTTC CASSAGQVYEQYF
TRBJ2-4 TRBV11-2 few TRBD2 TGTGCCAGCAGCCCCCGGCACGGGACTAGCGGAGAACTAGCCAAAAACATTCAGTACTTC CASSPRHGTSGELAKNIQYF
TRBJ2-1 TRBV24-1 few NA TGTGCCACCAGTGATAAAGTGGGAGTGTGGATAAATGAGCAGTTCTTC CATSDKVGVWINEQFF
TRBJ2-5 TRBV7-2 many NA TGTGCCAGCAGACTAAGTCTAGCCCAAGAGACCCAGTACTTC CASRLSLAQETQYF
TRBJ2-7 TRBV3-1 many TRBD2 TGTGCCAGCAGATTAGCGGGAGGGTACGAGCAGTACTTC CASRLAGGYEQYF